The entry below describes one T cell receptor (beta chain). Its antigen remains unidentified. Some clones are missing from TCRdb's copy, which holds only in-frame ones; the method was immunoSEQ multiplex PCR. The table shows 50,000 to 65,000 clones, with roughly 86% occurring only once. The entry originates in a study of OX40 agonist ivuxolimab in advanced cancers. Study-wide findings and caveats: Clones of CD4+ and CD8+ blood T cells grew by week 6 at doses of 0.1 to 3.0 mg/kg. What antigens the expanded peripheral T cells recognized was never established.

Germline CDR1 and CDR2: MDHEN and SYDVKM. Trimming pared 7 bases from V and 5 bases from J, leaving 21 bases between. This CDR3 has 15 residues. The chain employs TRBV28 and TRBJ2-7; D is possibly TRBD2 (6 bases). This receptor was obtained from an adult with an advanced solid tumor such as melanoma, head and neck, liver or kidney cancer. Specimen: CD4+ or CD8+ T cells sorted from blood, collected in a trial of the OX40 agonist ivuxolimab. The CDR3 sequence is CASKGSGLALDEQYF. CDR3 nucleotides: TGTGCCAGCAAGGGGTCGGGCCTAGCGCTCGACGAGCAGTACTTC.